These 13 T cell receptor beta chains originate from one sample sequenced in a study of T cell repertoires in ileal Crohn's disease. The repertoire was sequenced with immunoSEQ multiplex PCR; TCRdb's copy has only in-frame clones and lacks some. The sample holds about 13,000 clones; over 60% are singletons and the top ten take almost 4.5%. Sequences were obtained from ileal tissue. These receptors originate from an adult with Crohn's disease.

V usage is TRBV29-1 and J usage is TRBJ2-3, with 10 bases lining up with TRBD1. The V gene's germline CDR1 is SQVTM and CDR2 ANQGSEA. This CDR3 region has 15 residues. Losses at the gene ends were 7 bases for V and 1 base for J; bases not matched to a gene: 8. For the CDR3, the DNA is TGCAGCGCCCGAACCGGGACAGGGGGCACAGATACGCAGTATTTT. It is translated as CSARTGTGGTDTQYF.

The chain couples TRBV5-5 to TRBJ2-1, with D perhaps matching TRBD1 (6 bases). The CDR3 has 12 residues. The V and J ends lost 2 bases and 10 bases respectively, with 10 bases between them. The germline V gene has CDR1 SGHKS and CDR2 YYEKEE (reference sequence). DNA of the CDR3: TGTGCCAGCAGCTTTTACGGGACAGAGCAGTTCTTC. It specifies CASSFYGTEQFF.

The V call is TRBV10-3, the J call TRBJ2-2; D is undetermined. The V end was cut by 4 bases, the J end by 3 bases, with 6 bases between. The germline CDR1 and CDR2 sequences are ENHRY and SYGVKD. This CDR3 spans 13 amino acids. This CDR3 is CAISADYTGELFF. The CDR3 coding sequence is TGTGCCATCAGTGCAGATTACACCGGGGAGCTGTTTTTT.

The V gene is TRBV7-7, the J gene TRBJ2-5, with D hard to call. The length of the CDR3 is 14 residues. Trimming removed 1 base from V and 5 bases from J, with 11 bases in between. The V gene's germline CDR1 is SSHAT and CDR2 FNYEAQ (reference sequence). CDR3 DNA: TGTGCCAGCAGCTTAGGTTCGTCGTTGGAGACCCAGTACTTC. It translates to CASSLGSSLETQYF.

The chain has TRBV5-6 and TRBJ1-6; 8 bases line up with TRBD1. J gave up 7 bases and V 5 bases, and 8 bases lay outside the gene matches. The CDR3 sequence is 15 residues long. The germline V gene encodes CDR1 SGHDT and CDR2 YYEEEE. Written as DNA, the CDR3 is TGTGCCAGCAGGCTGACAGGGGCCGCGAATTCACCCCTCCACTTT. Translated: CASRLTGAANSPLHF.

V usage is TRBV5-8 and J usage is TRBJ1-1; D is possibly TRBD1 (6 bases). The CDR3 has 16 amino acids. Deletions cut 4 bases from V and 1 base from J, with 17 bases between. CDR1 and CDR2 (germline): SGHTS, YDEGEE. CDR3 DNA: TGTGCCAGCAGCCTCGGTCAACTAGGGGGGAACACTGAAGCTTTCTTT. This translates into CASSLGQLGGNTEAFF.

The rearrangement uses TRBV7-2 and TRBJ2-1; no firm D call. The CDR3 length is 14 residues. Trimming took 6 bases from V and 2 from J, leaving 11 bases between them. The germline gives CDR1 SGHTA, CDR2 FQGNSA. Here the CDR3 reads CASSLEIAYNEQFF. The CDR3 DNA follows: TGTGCCAGCAGTCTTGAAATAGCCTACAATGAGCAGTTCTTC.

This rearrangement joins TRBV5-1 to TRBJ2-1; D might be TRBD2 (5 bases). V was shortened by 0 bases and J by 4 bases, with 11 bases between the two germline ends. The CDR3 totals 15 residues. Germline CDR1 reads SGHRS; CDR2 reads YFSETQ. The CDR3 here is CASSLEGSGYNEQFF. The CDR3 coding sequence is TGCGCCAGCAGCTTGGAAGGGAGTGGGTACAATGAGCAGTTCTTC.

The chain is built from TRBV7-9 and TRBJ2-7; tentative D call: TRBD2 (6 bases). The CDR3 is 14 amino acids. The germline V and J ends were trimmed by 1 base and 5 bases, with 12 bases remaining between them. CDR1 and CDR2 (germline): SEHNR, FQNEAQ (reference sequence). For the CDR3, the DNA is TGTGCCAGCAGCTTAGACACGGGACTGGACGAGCAGTACTTC. Its protein is CASSLDTGLDEQYF.

The rearrangement joins TRBV7-8 to TRBJ1-2, with TRBD1 identical over 9 bases. Germline V gene lookup returns CDR1 SGHVS and CDR2 FQNEAQ. CDR3 length equals 14 residues. V shed 3 bases, J shed 4 bases, and the junction held 3 bases outside the gene matches. Here the CDR3 DNA reads TGTGCCAGCAGCTTCGGACAGGGGCTCTATGGCTACACCTTC. This translates into CASSFGQGLYGYTF.

The rearrangement joins TRBV10-3 to TRBJ2-7; no definite D call. There are 13 residues in the CDR3. V was clipped by 1 base and J by 5 bases, with 9 bases between them. Germline loops: CDR1 ENHRY, CDR2 SYGVKD. CDR3 loop: CAISEFKLDEQYF. For the CDR3, the DNA is TGTGCCATCAGTGAGTTCAAGTTAGACGAGCAGTACTTC.

J is TRBJ1-1 and V is TRBV6-1, with D perhaps TRBD1 (5 bases). The CDR3 is 13 residues long. The germline V gene encodes CDR1 MNHNS and CDR2 SASEGT. V was pared by 8 bases and J by 0 bases, with 10 bases between. This chain's CDR3 is CASAWGVNTEAFF. The CDR3 region has the DNA TGTGCCAGCGCCTGGGGGGTGAACACTGAAGCTTTCTTT.

This chain connects TRBV30 to TRBJ1-1; TRBD1 agrees at 10 bases. This CDR3 is 15 amino acids long. V trimming: 1 base; J trimming: 0 bases; junction bases outside the gene matches: 2. The germline gives CDR1 GTSNPN, CDR2 SVGIG (reference sequence). Written as DNA, the CDR3 is TGTGCCTGGAGTGGGACAGGGGGTGTGAACACTGAAGCTTTCTTT. It specifies CAWSGTGGVNTEAFF.